This T cell receptor (beta chain) was obtained from a study of blood T cells in healthy people across ages. CDR1 DFQATT and CDR2 SNEGSKA come from the germline V gene (reference sequence). CDR3 length: 13 amino acids. The second PCR ran roughly 6 to 12 cycles with a sample-barcoded 5' primer and J-beta primers. TCRdb re-called the 5' RACE reads through MiXCR, storing one row per CDR3 protein. Of about 720,000 distinct CDR3 sequences listed, approximately 21% are singletons. Overall study findings and caveats: The authors considered diversity estimates from one million T cells to be underestimates. What prevented conclusive comparison of naive and antigen-experienced cells was that PBMCs were unsorted. Fewer expanded clones and more diversity marked long-lived versus aged donors. Significant beta diversity loss was already apparent by age roughly 40, declining roughly linearly.

A remark on this clonotype: The antigen remains undetermined.

The chain joins TRBV20-1 to TRBJ2-2; D possibly uses TRBD1 or TRBD2 (7 bases each). The clonotype comes from a man aged 70-80 years in good health. The sample consisted of blood. Written as DNA, the CDR3 is TGCACAACAACAGGGGAGGGAACCGGGGAGCTGTTTTTT. Translating gives CTTTGEGTGELFF.